The 25 T cell receptor beta chains presented below share a single source sample, sequenced in a study of cytomegalovirus exposure and HLA in healthy donors. Sequencing used immunoSEQ multiplex PCR; TCRdb keeps in-frame clones, though not all of them. The data show over 110,000 clones, 86% seen once. The sequencing sample was made of PBMCs. These receptors were obtained from a man aged 18 to 30 in good health and CMV-seronegative.

The genes are TRBV6-1 and TRBJ2-7; D gene uncertain. The CDR3 extends over 15 amino acids. V was trimmed by 3 bases and J by 9 bases, leaving 21 bases between them. Germline assignment: CDR1 MNHNS and CDR2 SASEGT. CDR3 sequence: CASSDFYHSNPVQYF. CDR3 bases: TGTGCCAGCAGTGACTTCTACCACTCAAATCCCGTGCAGTACTTC.

The J gene is TRBJ1-1, the V gene TRBV14; D might be TRBD1 (5 bases). Germline V gene sequence: CDR1 SGHDN, CDR2 FVKESK. The CDR3 has 13 amino acids. Trimming removed 1 base at V and 11 bases at J, with 14 bases between. CDR3 in amino acids: CASSQVHQGEAFF. The CDR3, as DNA: TGTGCCAGCAGCCAAGTTCATCAGGGCGAGGCTTTCTTT.

The gene calls are TRBV28 and TRBJ1-4, with D perhaps matching TRBD1 (5 bases). The V end lost 6 bases, the J end lost 7 bases, and 18 bases lay between the germline ends. The CDR3 runs to 15 residues. Germline V gene sequence: CDR1 MDHEN, CDR2 SYDVKM. The CDR3 DNA sequence: TGTGCCAGCAGCCCCCGTAGCGGGGGGGGTGAAAAACTGTTTTTT. Its translation is CASSPRSGGGEKLFF.

A few counts support this clone. This chain links TRBV15 with TRBJ2-1; 10 positions match TRBD2. This CDR3 has 15 residues. CDR1 LNHNV and CDR2 YYDKDF come from the germline V gene (reference sequence). Trimming cost V 2 bases and J 4 bases; bases outside gene matches: 2. The CDR3 region has the DNA TGTGCCACCAGCAGACTAGCGGGAGAATACAATGAGCAGTTCTTC. Translated, it gives CATSRLAGEYNEQFF.

J is TRBJ2-3 and V is TRBV5-6; TRBD1 matches at 9 bases. From germline, CDR1 is SGHDT and CDR2 YYEEEE. V shed 4 bases, J shed 6 bases, and the junction held 6 bases outside the gene matches. CDR3 length: 14 amino acids. CDR3: CASSLGQGLDTQYF. The CDR3 nucleotides are TGTGCCAGCAGCCTTGGACAGGGGCTGGATACGCAGTATTTT.

This chain joins TRBV5-6 and TRBJ1-2; 8 bases are a match to TRBD1. This CDR3 spans 14 amino acids. The V segment lost 4 bases and the J segment 4 bases; nucleotides outside the gene matches: 6. Germline V gene lookup returns CDR1 SGHDT and CDR2 YYEEEE. In nucleotides, the CDR3 is TGTGCCAGCAGCCAGGACAGGGCGTTCTATGGCTACACCTTC. This sequence encodes CASSQDRAFYGYTF.

The chain employs TRBV7-9 and TRBJ2-1; D gene unclear. Germline V lookup: CDR1 SEHNR, CDR2 FQNEAQ (reference sequence). The CDR3 extends over 13 amino acids. The V gene lost 1 base and the J gene lost 8 bases, with 9 bases spanning the gap. CDR3 sequence: CASSLGSGDEQFF. The CDR3 coding sequence is TGTGCCAGCAGCTTAGGCTCCGGTGATGAGCAGTTCTTC.

The chain joins TRBV4-3 to TRBJ2-4, with TRBD2 matching 8 bases. CDR1 is LGHNA and CDR2 is YSLEER in the germline V gene. CDR3 size: 17 residues. V trimming: 0 bases; J trimming: 3 bases; junction bases outside the gene matches: 7. The CDR3 bases are TGCGCCAGCAGCCAAGATGTAGCGGGATGGGTCAAAAACATTCAGTACTTC. It encodes CASSQDVAGWVKNIQYF.

This clone was counted a single time. The chain recombines TRBV27 with TRBJ2-7, with D uncertain. In germline, CDR1 is MNHEY, CDR2 SMNVEV (reference sequence). This CDR3 is 11 amino acids long. V was cut by 10 bases and J by 8 bases, with 15 bases left in between. The CDR3 loop is CATWALEKQYF. In DNA, the CDR3 is TGTGCCACCTGGGCCCTTGAAAAGCAGTACTTC.

The chain employs TRBV5-5 and TRBJ2-7; the D is unclear. Trimming cost V 6 bases and J 6 bases, with 19 bases left between them. The CDR3 consists of 14 residues. CDR1 is SGHKS and CDR2 is YYEKEE in the germline V gene (reference sequence). In nucleotides, the CDR3 is TGTGCCAGCATCGTCGGGTTTTCCTCTAGCGAGCAGTACTTC. It translates to CASIVGFSSSEQYF.

The chain recombines TRBV6-6 with TRBJ2-1, with 10 bases fitting TRBD1. The germline CDR1 and CDR2 sequences are MNHNY and SVGAGI (reference sequence). CDR3 length equals 15 residues. J was trimmed by 5 bases and V by 8 bases; bases with no gene match: 9. CDR3 loop: CASCLGDRGHNEQFF. CDR3 coding DNA: TGTGCCAGCTGTCTGGGGGACAGGGGTCACAATGAGCAGTTCTTC.

The chain uses TRBV25-1 and TRBJ2-3; tentative D call: TRBD2 (5 bases). CDR3 length: 14 amino acids. CDR1 and CDR2 (germline): MGHDK, SYGVNS. V was cut by 3 bases and J by 4 bases, with 11 bases left in between. The CDR3 DNA is TGTGCCAGCAGTGACAGGTTGAGGGCAGATACGCAGTATTTT. Protein: CASSDRLRADTQYF.

The rearrangement joins TRBV7-9 to TRBJ2-1, with D perhaps matching TRBD1 (5 bases). Between the trimmed V and J ends, which lost 4 bases and 7 bases, there was a span of 8 bases. The CDR3 loop spans 12 amino acids. Per the germline V gene, CDR1 is SEHNR and CDR2 is FQNEAQ (reference sequence). This CDR3 is CASSSDSNEQFF. In nucleotides, the CDR3 is TGTGCCAGCAGCTCTGACAGTAATGAGCAGTTCTTC.

The V call is TRBV29-1, the J call TRBJ1-3; tentatively, D is TRBD1 (5 bases). Germline V CDR1 and CDR2: SQVTM, ANQGSEA. The CDR3 is made up of 13 amino acids. The CDR3 sequence is CLVLRDPGNTIYF. The CDR3 DNA is TGCTTAGTTCTCAGGGATCCTGGAAACACCATATATTTT.

This rearrangement joins TRBV4-3 to TRBJ2-1; TRBD2 matches at 7 bases. This CDR3 comprises 15 residues. Unmatched junction bases numbered 5, after V lost 1 base and J lost 5 bases. From germline, CDR1 is LGHNA and CDR2 YSLEER. CDR3 coding DNA: TGCGCCAGCAGCCAAGGTCTCGGGAGGAACAATGAGCAGTTCTTC. Translated: CASSQGLGRNNEQFF.

This chain connects TRBV10-3 to TRBJ2-1, with D possibly TRBD2 on 5 matching bases. This CDR3 has 14 amino acids. Germline V lookup: CDR1 ENHRY, CDR2 SYGVKD. Trimming pared 0 bases from V and 5 bases from J, leaving 8 bases between. CDR3 region: CAISESSGNNEQFF. The DNA of the CDR3 is TGTGCCATCAGTGAGTCAAGCGGAAACAATGAGCAGTTCTTC.

V usage is TRBV28 and J usage is TRBJ1-1; no clear D gene. The ends were cut back, 0 bases at V and 5 bases at J, with 7 bases in the middle. Germline CDR1 MDHEN, CDR2 SYDVKM. CDR3 length: 13 residues. CDR3 amino acids: CASSLWRATEAFF. CDR3 sequence (DNA): TGTGCCAGCAGTTTATGGAGAGCAACTGAAGCTTTCTTT.

This rearrangement joins TRBV7-2 to TRBJ2-1; 7 nucleotides agree with TRBD2. The germline V gene encodes CDR1 SGHTA and CDR2 FQGNSA. CDR3 length: 13 residues. The V and J ends lost 5 bases and 6 bases, in that order; junction bases with no gene match: 4. CDR3 nucleotide sequence: TGTGCCAGCAGCCGCTGGGAGGGCAATGAGCAGTTCTTC. Translated, it gives CASSRWEGNEQFF.

The rearrangement links TRBV9 to TRBJ2-1, with D tentatively TRBD1 (6 bases). The CDR3 is made up of 15 amino acids. Germline CDR1 reads SGDLS; CDR2 reads YYNGEE. V was cut by 3 bases and J by 4 bases, with 14 bases left in between. The CDR3 region is CASSAQGLLYNEQFF. In DNA, the CDR3 is TGTGCCAGCAGCGCACAGGGTCTTTTGTACAATGAGCAGTTCTTC.

The rearrangement links TRBV4-1 to TRBJ2-6, with D hard to call. The CDR3 length is 16 residues. Deletions cut 4 bases from V and 0 bases from J, with 10 bases between. The germline V gene has CDR1 MGHRA and CDR2 YSYEKL. The CDR3 bases are TGCGCCAGCAGCCCCGCTTCGGGCTCTGGGGCCAACGTCCTGACTTTC. Translated, it gives CASSPASGSGANVLTF.

The rearrangement uses TRBV5-1 and TRBJ1-2; 7 nucleotides match TRBD1. Looked up from germline, CDR1 is SGHRS and CDR2 is YFSETQ. The CDR3 extends over 18 amino acids. V trimming: 4 bases; J trimming: 5 bases; junction bases outside the gene matches: 20. CDR3 sequence: CASSHLRALQGTSYGYTF. In DNA form, the CDR3 reads TGCGCCAGCAGCCACCTCCGGGCCCTACAGGGGACATCATATGGCTACACCTTC.

This clone has only one observation. The rearrangement joins TRBV2 to TRBJ2-3; 9 bases agree with TRBD2. Germline values: CDR1 SNHLY, CDR2 FYNNEI. V shed 6 bases and J 8 bases; nucleotides not matched to a gene: 6. The CDR3 is 13 residues long. The CDR3 nucleotides read TGTGCCAGCAGAAATAGCGGGGGAAGTACGCAGTATTTT. This sequence encodes CASRNSGGSTQYF.

The V and J genes are TRBV13 and TRBJ1-1; D is possibly TRBD1 (6 bases). The CDR3 extends over 15 amino acids. Germline lookup yields CDR1 PRHDT and CDR2 FYEKMQ (reference sequence). V was pared by 6 bases and J by 4 bases, with 18 bases between. The CDR3 coding sequence is TGTGCCAGCAGTCCGCCCGACAGGCCCTCCACTGAAGCTTTCTTT. Amino acids: CASSPPDRPSTEAFF.

This chain uses TRBV10-2 with TRBJ2-5; TRBD2 is a possible D gene (6 bases). Germline CDR1 and CDR2: WSHSY and SAAADI. This CDR3 has 13 amino acids. V was cut by 4 bases and J by 1 base, with 7 bases left in between. DNA of the CDR3: TGCGCCAGCAGTGTGGGGGGCCAAGAGACCCAGTACTTC. As protein: CASSVGGQETQYF.

The chain is built from TRBV5-4 and TRBJ2-7, with 8 bases identical to TRBD1. From germline, CDR1 is SGHNT and CDR2 YYREEE (reference sequence). J lost 2 bases, V lost 4 bases, and 8 bases had no gene match. This CDR3 is 15 amino acids long. The CDR3: CASSKPDRGPYEQYF. The CDR3 coding sequence is TGTGCCAGCAGCAAGCCAGACAGGGGCCCCTACGAGCAGTACTTC.